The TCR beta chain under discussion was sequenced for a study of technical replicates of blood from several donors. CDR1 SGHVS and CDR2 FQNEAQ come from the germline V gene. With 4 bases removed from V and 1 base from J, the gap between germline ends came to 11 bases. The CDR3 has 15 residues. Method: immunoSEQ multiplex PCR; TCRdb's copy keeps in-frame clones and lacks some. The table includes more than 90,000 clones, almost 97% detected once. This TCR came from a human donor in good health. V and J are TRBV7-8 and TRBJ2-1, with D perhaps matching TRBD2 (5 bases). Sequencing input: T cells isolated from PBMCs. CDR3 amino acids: CASSSYGGSYNEQFF. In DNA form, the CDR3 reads TGTGCCAGCAGCTCCTATGGCGGGTCCTACAATGAGCAGTTCTTC. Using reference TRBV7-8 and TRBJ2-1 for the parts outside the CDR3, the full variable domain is GAGVSQSPRYKVAKRGQDVALRCDPISGHVSLFWYQQALGQGPEFLTYFQNEAQLDKSGLPSDRFFAERPEGSVSTLKIQRTQQEDSAVYLCASSSYGGSYNEQFFGPGTRLTVL.